These 26 T cell receptor beta chains came from one sample sequenced in a study of blood T cell repertoires in COVID-19. The method was immunoSEQ multiplex PCR; TCRdb's version includes in-frame clones alone and lacks a portion of them. The sample lists 200,000 to 250,000 clones, under 90% occurring once. Sequences were obtained from peripheral blood. These receptors all come from a man aged 25 to 40 with active or convalescent COVID-19.

The chain recombines TRBV27 with TRBJ2-1; 12 nucleotides align to TRBD2. Germline CDR1 is MNHEY and CDR2 is SMNVEV (reference sequence). The CDR3 is 16 residues long. Trimming at V came to 0 bases and at J to 8 bases, leaving 5 bases not matched to a gene. The CDR3 here is CASSLSKLAGGDEQFF. CDR3 sequence (DNA): TGTGCCAGCAGTTTATCGAAACTAGCGGGAGGTGATGAGCAGTTCTTC.

The rearrangement joins TRBV2 to TRBJ2-7; 8 bases match TRBD1. V gave up 5 bases and J gave up 5 bases; unmatched junction bases: 5. Germline V gene lookup returns CDR1 SNHLY and CDR2 FYNNEI. The CDR3 sequence is 13 residues long. The DNA for the CDR3 is TGTGCCAGCAGTTCCGACAGGGGCCACGAGCAGTACTTC. It translates to CASSSDRGHEQYF.

The chain joins TRBV27 to TRBJ1-2; 7 nucleotides line up with TRBD1. From germline, CDR1 is MNHEY and CDR2 SMNVEV (reference sequence). The CDR3 is 13 amino acids. With V trimmed by 5 bases and J by 8 bases, 8 bases remained unmatched. This CDR3 is CASSARQGSGYTF. In nucleotides, the CDR3 is TGTGCCAGCAGTGCCCGACAGGGTTCGGGCTACACCTTC.

J is TRBJ1-2 and V is TRBV4-3; a weak D match, TRBD1 (6 bases). Germline V gene data show CDR1 as LGHNA and CDR2 as YSLEER. The CDR3 loop spans 15 amino acids. The V end lost 0 bases, the J end lost 1 base, and 9 bases lay between the germline ends. The CDR3 region is CASSQDPGDNYGYTF. CDR3 DNA sequence: TGCGCCAGCAGCCAAGATCCAGGGGATAACTATGGCTACACCTTC.

J is TRBJ2-7 and V is TRBV11-2; 8 nucleotides match TRBD2. Per germline, CDR1 SGHAT and CDR2 FQNNGV. This CDR3 is built from 15 residues. V lost 5 bases, J lost 0 bases, and 6 bases stayed unmatched. The CDR3 coding sequence is TGTGCCAGCAGCCTCCGGGGGGGAGGCTCCTACGAGCAGTACTTC. Its protein is CASSLRGGGSYEQYF.

This clone has only a few counts. CDR3 in amino acids: CASAQGAGGPTDTQYF. The CDR3 DNA is TGCGCCAGCGCCCAGGGAGCGGGAGGTCCCACAGATACGCAGTATTTT. This chain joins TRBV5-1 and TRBJ2-3, with TRBD2 identical over 9 bases. V lost 7 bases, J lost 2 bases, and 11 bases stayed unmatched. Germline V gives CDR1 SGHRS, CDR2 YFSETQ. The CDR3 loop spans 16 amino acids.

This chain connects TRBV5-4 to TRBJ1-1; tentatively, D is TRBD1 (6 bases). The CDR3 runs 14 residues. Germline CDR1 is SGHNT and CDR2 is YYREEE (reference sequence). V lost 4 bases and J 0 bases, leaving 10 bases between the germline ends. In DNA, the CDR3 is TGTGCCAGCAGCCGTGACAGGTTGAACACTGAAGCTTTCTTT. This gives the protein CASSRDRLNTEAFF.

The chain employs TRBV5-1 and TRBJ1-2; the D gene is possibly TRBD1 (6 bases). CDR3 length: 17 amino acids. With 4 bases removed from V and 5 bases from J, the gap between germline ends came to 24 bases. Germline V gene lookup returns CDR1 SGHRS and CDR2 YFSETQ. CDR3 region: CASSPSGGAIGLYGYTF. CDR3 coding DNA: TGCGCCAGCAGCCCGTCGGGGGGCGCCATTGGACTGTATGGCTACACCTTC.

The chain carries TRBV24-1 and TRBJ1-2; TRBD1 matches 8 bases. Looked up from germline, CDR1 is KGHDR and CDR2 is SFDVKD. Losses at the gene ends were 3 bases for V and 5 bases for J; bases not matched to a gene: 7. The CDR3 sequence is 15 residues long. CDR3 region: CATSDDQGARYGYTF. In nucleotides, the CDR3 is TGTGCCACCAGTGATGACCAGGGGGCAAGGTATGGCTACACCTTC.

This clone was observed a handful of times. This chain links TRBV11-2 with TRBJ2-1; 8 positions agree with TRBD1. Germline-derived CDR1 and CDR2 are SGHAT and FQNNGV. The CDR3 consists of 15 residues. The trim removed 5 bases at V and 1 base at J, leaving 4 bases unmatched. The CDR3 reads CASSPGTGSYNEQFF. In nucleotides, the CDR3 is TGTGCCAGCAGCCCGGGGACAGGATCCTACAATGAGCAGTTCTTC.

The CDR3 DNA is TGTGCCAGCAGCGACCCAGGGACTGTAAGCTCCTACGAGCAGTACTTC. Translation gives CASSDPGTVSSYEQYF. The V and J genes are TRBV7-2 and TRBJ2-7; D is possibly TRBD2 (6 bases). The CDR3 sequence is 16 residues long. Trimming left V 5 bases short and J 0 bases short, with 17 bases between. Germline loops: CDR1 SGHTA, CDR2 FQGNSA. The variable domain in full, with the rest retrieved from reference TRBV7-2 and TRBJ2-7, is GAGVSQSPSNKVTEKGKDVELRCDPISGHTALYWYRQSLGQGLEFLIYFQGNSAPDKSGLPSDRFSAERTGGSVSTLTIQRTQQEDSAVYLCASSDPGTVSSYEQYFGPGTRLTVT.

The genes are TRBV18 and TRBJ2-7; 7 nucleotides line up with TRBD2. This CDR3 has 15 residues. The ends lost 8 bases at V and 2 bases at J; junction bases unmatched: 12. Germline V lookup: CDR1 KGHSH, CDR2 LQKENI. Here the CDR3 reads CASGETGGGAYEQYF. The CDR3 coding sequence is TGTGCCAGCGGGGAGACTGGCGGGGGTGCCTACGAGCAGTACTTC.

The genes are TRBV7-8 and TRBJ1-2; 8 bases fit TRBD1. Losses at the gene ends were 1 base for V and 3 bases for J; bases not matched to a gene: 13. There are 18 residues in the CDR3. Germline V gives CDR1 SGHVS, CDR2 FQNEAQ. The CDR3 nucleotides are TGTGCCAGCAGCTTAGAGGGGGTGCAGGGGGCATGGGACTATGGCTACACCTTC. It specifies CASSLEGVQGAWDYGYTF.

The rearrangement joins TRBV28 to TRBJ1-1; TRBD1 matches 10 bases. The germline gives CDR1 MDHEN, CDR2 SYDVKM. This CDR3 has 15 amino acids. V trimming: 3 bases; J trimming: 4 bases; junction bases outside the gene matches: 5. The CDR3 DNA follows: TGTGCCAGCAGTTTTGCGGGACAGGGGAGCACTGAAGCTTTCTTT. This sequence encodes CASSFAGQGSTEAFF.

The V and J genes are TRBV6-5 and TRBJ2-1, with 11 bases lining up with TRBD2. This CDR3 region has 15 residues. Germline V gives CDR1 MNHEY, CDR2 SVGAGI. The V segment lost 6 bases and the J segment 8 bases; nucleotides outside the gene matches: 9. The CDR3 region has the DNA TGTGCCAGCAGGATACTAGCGGGAGATGAATATGAGCAGTTCTTC. Translation gives CASRILAGDEYEQFF.

The chain uses TRBV5-1 and TRBJ2-5, with 10 nucleotides matching TRBD2. Unmatched junction bases numbered 9, after V lost 3 bases and J lost 4 bases. This CDR3 has 16 residues. From germline, CDR1 is SGHRS and CDR2 YFSETQ. DNA of the CDR3: TGCGCCAGCAGCTCACTCCTAGCGGGAGAGGGAGAGACCCAGTACTTC. Translated, it gives CASSSLLAGEGETQYF.

The V call is TRBV19, the J call TRBJ1-2; D not certain. The CDR3 consists of 13 residues. Trimming left V 3 bases short and J 2 bases short, with 7 bases between. CDR1 and CDR2 (germline): LNHDA, SQIVND (reference sequence). The chain's CDR3 is CASSMRINYGYTF. CDR3 nucleotide sequence: TGTGCCAGTAGTATGAGGATCAACTATGGCTACACCTTC.

The chain employs TRBV10-3 and TRBJ2-7; the match to TRBD2 covers 11 bases. CDR3 length: 15 amino acids. V lost 6 bases and J lost 3; bases outside the gene matches: 7. Looked up from germline, CDR1 is ENHRY and CDR2 is SYGVKD. CDR3 DNA sequence: TGTGCCATCAGGATCGACACTAGCGGGAGCTACGAGCAGTACTTC. The encoded protein is CAIRIDTSGSYEQYF.

This clone turned up a few times. This chain's CDR3 is CASSPSLGEGTEAFF. In DNA, the CDR3 is TGTGCCAGCAGCCCTAGCCTGGGGGAGGGGACTGAAGCTTTCTTT. This sequence joins TRBV7-8 and TRBJ1-1, with D possibly matching TRBD1 (5 bases). Germline CDR1 is SGHVS and CDR2 is FQNEAQ. The V end lost 5 bases, the J end lost 5 bases, and 18 bases lay between the germline ends. CDR3 size: 15 residues.

This chain joins TRBV7-8 and TRBJ2-1, with a possible D match to TRBD2 (5 bases). The CDR3 consists of 15 residues. Trimming took 7 bases from V and 2 from J, leaving 15 bases between them. Germline V gives CDR1 SGHVS, CDR2 FQNEAQ. The CDR3 DNA reads as TGTGCCAGCACCCCCCGGGATTCACCCTACAATGAGCAGTTCTTC. It encodes CASTPRDSPYNEQFF.

The chain has TRBV7-2 and TRBJ1-5; D perhaps matches TRBD1 (6 bases). The CDR3 length is 18 residues. Trimming pared 1 base from V and 0 bases from J, leaving 16 bases between. Germline V gives CDR1 SGHTA, CDR2 FQGNSA. Here the CDR3 reads CASSLGEGGARSNQPQHF. In DNA, the CDR3 is TGTGCCAGCAGCTTAGGGGAGGGGGGGGCACGTAGCAATCAGCCCCAGCATTTT.

The chain's CDR3 is CASSNTGTVNTGELFF. CDR3 in DNA: TGTGCCAGCAGCAACACCGGGACAGTTAACACCGGGGAGCTGTTTTTT. The chain employs TRBV11-2 and TRBJ2-2, with 7 bases identical to TRBD1. The germline CDR1 and CDR2 sequences are SGHAT and FQNNGV. There are 16 residues in the CDR3. The V gene end was trimmed by 5 bases and the J gene end by 2 bases; junction bases not matched to a gene: 8.

CDR3 loop: CASSLGLYNEQFF. For the CDR3, the DNA is TGTGCCAGCAGCTTAGGTCTTTACAATGAGCAGTTCTTC. The gene calls are TRBV7-6 and TRBJ2-1, with D unclear. Looked up from germline, CDR1 is SGHVS and CDR2 is FNYEAQ. This CDR3 has 13 residues. The V gene lost 1 base and the J gene lost 4 bases, with 5 bases spanning the gap.

The J gene is TRBJ1-1, the V gene TRBV30; TRBD1 agrees at 7 bases. The germline V gene has CDR1 GTSNPN and CDR2 SVGIG (reference sequence). J lost 3 bases, V lost 0 bases, and 1 base had no gene match. The CDR3 is 13 residues long. The CDR3 region is CAWSVQGYTEAFF. CDR3 bases: TGTGCCTGGAGTGTACAGGGGTACACTGAAGCTTTCTTT.

This sequence joins TRBV2 and TRBJ2-2; D possibly corresponds to TRBD2 (6 bases). Germline V gene data show CDR1 as SNHLY and CDR2 as FYNNEI. This CDR3 spans 14 amino acids. Trimming removed 4 bases at V and 4 bases at J, with 10 bases between. DNA for the CDR3: TGTGCCAGCAGTGTCCAGGAGGGCACCGGGGAGCTGTTTTTT. Translation: CASSVQEGTGELFF.

The chain recombines TRBV27 with TRBJ2-7; 10 nucleotides align to TRBD2. Looked up from germline, CDR1 is MNHEY and CDR2 is SMNVEV (reference sequence). This CDR3 region has 17 residues. V dropped 1 base and J dropped 2; count of bases not matched to a gene: 8. The CDR3 loop is CASSLLTSGTRTYEQYF. CDR3 nucleotides: TGTGCCAGCAGTTTATTAACTAGCGGGACCCGGACCTACGAGCAGTACTTC.